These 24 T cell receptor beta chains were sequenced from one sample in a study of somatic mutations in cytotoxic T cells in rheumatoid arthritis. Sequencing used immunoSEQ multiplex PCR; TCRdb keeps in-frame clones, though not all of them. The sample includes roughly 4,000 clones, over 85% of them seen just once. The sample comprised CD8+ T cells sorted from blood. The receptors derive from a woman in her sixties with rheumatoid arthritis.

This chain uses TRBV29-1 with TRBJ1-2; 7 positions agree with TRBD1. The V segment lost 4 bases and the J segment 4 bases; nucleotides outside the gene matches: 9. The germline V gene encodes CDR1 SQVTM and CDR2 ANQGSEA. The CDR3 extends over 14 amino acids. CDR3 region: CSVVAVGQFYGYTF. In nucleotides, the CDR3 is TGCAGCGTTGTAGCGGTGGGACAGTTCTATGGCTACACCTTC.

CDR3 bases: TGCGCCAGCAACAAGACCCCACAGGGGGTACTGAGGAACACTGAAGCTTTCTTT. As protein: CASNKTPQGVLRNTEAFF. V gene TRBV10-1 combines with J gene TRBJ1-1; TRBD1 agrees at 8 bases. The CDR3 sequence is 18 residues long. J lost 1 base, V lost 7 bases, and 17 bases had no gene match. In germline, CDR1 is WNHNN, CDR2 SYGVQD (reference sequence).

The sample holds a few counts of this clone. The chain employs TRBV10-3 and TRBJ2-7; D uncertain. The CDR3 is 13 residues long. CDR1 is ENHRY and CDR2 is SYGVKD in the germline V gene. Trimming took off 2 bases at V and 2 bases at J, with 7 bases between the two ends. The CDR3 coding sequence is TGTGCCATCAGTGAGGGGCAGCCCTACGAGCAGTACTTC. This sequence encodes CAISEGQPYEQYF.

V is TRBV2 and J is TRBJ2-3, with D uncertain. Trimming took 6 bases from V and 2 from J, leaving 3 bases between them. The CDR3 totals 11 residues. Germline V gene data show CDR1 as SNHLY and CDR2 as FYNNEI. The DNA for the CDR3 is TGTGCCAGCAGATACACAGATACGCAGTATTTT. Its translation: CASRYTDTQYF.

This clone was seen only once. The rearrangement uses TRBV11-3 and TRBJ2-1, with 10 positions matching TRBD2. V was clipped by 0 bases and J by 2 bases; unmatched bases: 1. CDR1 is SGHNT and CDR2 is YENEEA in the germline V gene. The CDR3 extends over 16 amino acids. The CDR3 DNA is TGTGCCAGCAGCTTAGAGACTAGCGGGCCCTACAATGAGCAGTTCTTC. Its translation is CASSLETSGPYNEQFF.

The CDR3 sequence: CASSYGGGSRGYTF. The CDR3 coding sequence is TGTGCCAGCAGCTATGGGGGAGGTAGCCGTGGCTACACCTTC. The rearrangement links TRBV7-9 to TRBJ1-2; D is possibly TRBD1 (5 bases). The CDR3 is made up of 14 amino acids. Trimming cost V 4 bases and J 7 bases, with 16 bases left between them. Germline V gives CDR1 SEHNR, CDR2 FQNEAQ (reference sequence).

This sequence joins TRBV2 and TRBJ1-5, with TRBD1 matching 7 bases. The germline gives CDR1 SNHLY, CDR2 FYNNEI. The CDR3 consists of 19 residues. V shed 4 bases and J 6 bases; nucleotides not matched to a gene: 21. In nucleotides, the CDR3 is TGTGCCAGCAGTGTCAACCGACAGGGCGCACCCTTCGTAGGTCAGCCCCAGCATTTT. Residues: CASSVNRQGAPFVGQPQHF. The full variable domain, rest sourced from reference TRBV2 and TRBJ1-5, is EPEVTQTPSHQVTQMGQEVILRCVPISNHLYFYWYRQILGQKVEFLVSFYNNEISEKSEIFDDQFSVERPDGSNFTLKIRSTKLEDSAMYFCASSVNRQGAPFVGQPQHFGDGTRLSIL.

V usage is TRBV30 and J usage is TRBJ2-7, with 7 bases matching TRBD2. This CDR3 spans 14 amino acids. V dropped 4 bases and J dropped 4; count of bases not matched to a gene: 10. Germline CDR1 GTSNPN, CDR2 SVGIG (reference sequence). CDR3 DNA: TGTGCCTGGAAAGACGAAGCGGGACCGTACGAGCAGTACTTC. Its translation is CAWKDEAGPYEQYF. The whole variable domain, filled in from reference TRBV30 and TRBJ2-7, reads SQTIHQWPATLVQPVGSPLSLECTVEGTSNPNLYWYRQAAGRGLQLLFYSVGIGQISSEVPQNLSASRPQDRQFILSSKKLLLSDSGFYLCAWKDEAGPYEQYFGPGTRLTVT.

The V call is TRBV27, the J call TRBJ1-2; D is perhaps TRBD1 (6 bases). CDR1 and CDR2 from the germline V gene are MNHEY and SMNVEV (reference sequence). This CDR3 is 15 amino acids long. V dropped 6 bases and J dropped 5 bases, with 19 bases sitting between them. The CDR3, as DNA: TGTGCCAGCAGCTCCACGGGGGGCAGACTATATGGCTACACCTTC. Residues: CASSSTGGRLYGYTF.

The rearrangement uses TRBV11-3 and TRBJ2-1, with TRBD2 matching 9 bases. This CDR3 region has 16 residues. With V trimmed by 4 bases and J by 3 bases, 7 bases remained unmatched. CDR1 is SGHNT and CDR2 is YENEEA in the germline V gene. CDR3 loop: CASSSRLSGSYNEQFF. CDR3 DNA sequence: TGTGCCAGCAGCTCTCGCCTTAGCGGGAGCTACAATGAGCAGTTCTTC. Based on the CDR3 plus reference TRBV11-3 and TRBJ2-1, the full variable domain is EAGVVQSPRYKIIEKKQPVAFWCNPISGHNTLYWYLQNLGQGPELLIRYENEEAVDDSQLPKDRFSAERLKGVDSTLKIQPAELGDSAVYLCASSSRLSGSYNEQFFGPGTRLTVL.

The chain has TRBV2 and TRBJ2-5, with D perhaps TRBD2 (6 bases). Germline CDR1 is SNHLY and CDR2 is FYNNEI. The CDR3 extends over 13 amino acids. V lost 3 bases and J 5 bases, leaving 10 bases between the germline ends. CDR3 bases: TGTGCCAGCAGTGAGTGGGGGGAGGAGACCCAGTACTTC. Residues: CASSEWGEETQYF.

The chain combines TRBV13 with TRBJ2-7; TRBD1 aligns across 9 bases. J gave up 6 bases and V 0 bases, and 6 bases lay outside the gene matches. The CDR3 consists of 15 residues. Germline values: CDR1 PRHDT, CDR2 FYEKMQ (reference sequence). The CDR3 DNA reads TGTGCCAGCAGCTTAGGACAGGGGGCCTGGATCGAGCAGTACGTC. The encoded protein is CASSLGQGAWIEQYV.

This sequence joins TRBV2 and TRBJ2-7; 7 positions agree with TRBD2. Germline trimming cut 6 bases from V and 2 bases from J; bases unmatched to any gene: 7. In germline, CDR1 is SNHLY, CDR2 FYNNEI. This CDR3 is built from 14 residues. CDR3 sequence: CASRIQRGTYEQYV. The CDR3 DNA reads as TGTGCCAGCAGAATACAGCGGGGTACCTACGAGCAGTACGTC.

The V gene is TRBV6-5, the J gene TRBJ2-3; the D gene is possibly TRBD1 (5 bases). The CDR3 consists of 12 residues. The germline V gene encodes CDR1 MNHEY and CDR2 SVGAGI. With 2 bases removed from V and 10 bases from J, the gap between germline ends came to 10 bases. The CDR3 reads CASSYGEGAQYF. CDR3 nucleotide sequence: TGTGCCAGCAGTTACGGGGAAGGGGCGCAGTATTTT.

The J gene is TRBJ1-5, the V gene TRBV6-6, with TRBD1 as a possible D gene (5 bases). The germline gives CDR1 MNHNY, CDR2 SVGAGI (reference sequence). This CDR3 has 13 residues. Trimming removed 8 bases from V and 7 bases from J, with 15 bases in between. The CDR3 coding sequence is TGTGCCAGCTTCAAAGGGGCGGGACAGCCCCAGCATTTT. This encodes CASFKGAGQPQHF.

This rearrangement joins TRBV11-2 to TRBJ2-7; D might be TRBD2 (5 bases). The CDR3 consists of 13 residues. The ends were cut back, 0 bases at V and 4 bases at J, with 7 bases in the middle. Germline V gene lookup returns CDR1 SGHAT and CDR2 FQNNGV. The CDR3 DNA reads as TGTGCCAGCAGCTTAGAGCGGAGGTACGAGCAGTACTTC. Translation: CASSLERRYEQYF.

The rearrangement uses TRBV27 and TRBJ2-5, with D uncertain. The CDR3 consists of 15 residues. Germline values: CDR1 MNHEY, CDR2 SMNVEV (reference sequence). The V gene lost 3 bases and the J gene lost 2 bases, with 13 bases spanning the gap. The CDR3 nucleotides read TGTGCCAGCAGTTTTATATCGACATATCAAGAGACCCAGTACTTC. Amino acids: CASSFISTYQETQYF.

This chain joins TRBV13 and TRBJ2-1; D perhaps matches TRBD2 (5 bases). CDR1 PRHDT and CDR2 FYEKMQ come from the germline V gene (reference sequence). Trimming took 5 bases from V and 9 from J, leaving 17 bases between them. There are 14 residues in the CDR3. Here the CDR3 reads CASSPLSLVIEQFF. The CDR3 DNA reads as TGTGCCAGCAGCCCGTTATCACTAGTGATTGAGCAGTTCTTC.

For the CDR3, the DNA is TGTGCCAGCAGCTTGGGCGGGGCTTCTAACTATGGCTACACCTTC. As protein: CASSLGGASNYGYTF. The chain combines TRBV5-4 with TRBJ1-2, with TRBD1 as a possible D gene (5 bases). Between the trimmed V and J ends, which lost 0 bases and 0 bases, there was a span of 9 bases. The CDR3 spans 15 residues. Per the germline V gene, CDR1 is SGHNT and CDR2 is YYREEE (reference sequence).

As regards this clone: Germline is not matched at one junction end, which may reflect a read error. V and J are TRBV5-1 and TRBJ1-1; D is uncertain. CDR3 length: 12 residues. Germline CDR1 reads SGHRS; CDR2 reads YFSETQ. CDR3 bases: TGCGCCAGCAGGGGCATGAACACTCAAGCTTTCTTT. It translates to CASRGMNTQAFF.

CDR3 nucleotide sequence: TGTGCCAGCAGTGGCGGGGGTCACAATGAGCAGTTCTTC. Its protein product is CASSGGGHNEQFF. The chain combines TRBV6-1 with TRBJ2-1; 7 bases agree with TRBD2. Germline V CDR1 and CDR2: MNHNS, SASEGT. J lost 5 bases, V lost 4 bases, and 2 bases had no gene match. The CDR3 covers 13 residues.

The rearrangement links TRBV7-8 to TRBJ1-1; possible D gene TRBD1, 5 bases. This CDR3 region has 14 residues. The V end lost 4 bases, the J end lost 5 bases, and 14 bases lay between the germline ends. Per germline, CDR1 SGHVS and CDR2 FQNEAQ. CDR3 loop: CASSSLTGGTEAFF. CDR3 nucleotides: TGTGCCAGCAGCTCCTTAACCGGGGGTACTGAAGCTTTCTTT. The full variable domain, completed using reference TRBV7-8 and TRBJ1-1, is GAGVSQSPRYKVAKRGQDVALRCDPISGHVSLFWYQQALGQGPEFLTYFQNEAQLDKSGLPSDRFFAERPEGSVSTLKIQRTQQEDSAVYLCASSSLTGGTEAFFGQGTRLTVV.

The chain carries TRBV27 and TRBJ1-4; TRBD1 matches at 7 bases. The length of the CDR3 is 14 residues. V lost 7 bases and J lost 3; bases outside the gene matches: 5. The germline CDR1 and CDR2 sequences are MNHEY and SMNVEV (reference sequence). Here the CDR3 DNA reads TGTGCCAGCACCGGGACAGACCCTAATGAAAAACTGTTTTTT. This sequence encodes CASTGTDPNEKLFF.

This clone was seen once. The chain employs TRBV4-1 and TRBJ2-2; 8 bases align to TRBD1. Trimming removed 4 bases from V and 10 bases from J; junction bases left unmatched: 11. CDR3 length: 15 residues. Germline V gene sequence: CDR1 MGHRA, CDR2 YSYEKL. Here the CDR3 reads CASSLLGTGLPELFF. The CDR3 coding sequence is TGCGCCAGCAGCCTTCTTGGGACAGGCCTACCGGAGCTGTTTTTT.